Here is one T cell receptor beta chain with its context. The antigen is not known. This record comes from a study of blood T cells in healthy people across ages. Every donor provided 7.5 to 10 milliliters of peripheral blood. Isolated PBMCs totaled at least 6 million in each sample. Samples each had at least 5 micrograms of total RNA extracted. Combining a sample-barcoded 5' primer with a J-beta primer mix, a second PCR ran for roughly 7 to 11 cycles. TCRdb called the 5' RACE reads again in MiXCR, with one record for every CDR3 protein. Here the sample spans about 800,000 distinct CDR3 sequences, about 62% being singletons. The study's findings and limits: Whereas aged donors had fewer naive CD4+ cells, long-lived donors had more of them and higher diversity.

Per the germline V gene, CDR1 is SGHVS and CDR2 is FQNEAQ. The germline V and J ends were trimmed by 3 bases and 2 bases, with 13 bases remaining between them. This CDR3 comprises 15 residues. V gene TRBV7-8 combines with J gene TRBJ1-1, with no clear D. The source is a man under 40 in good health. The sequencing input was blood. The CDR3 region has the DNA TGTGCCAGCAGCTTCTCCACAGTTACCAACACTGAAGCTTTCTTT. Translated: CASSFSTVTNTEAFF. The whole variable domain, remainder taken from reference TRBV7-8 and TRBJ1-1, is GAGVSQSPRYKVAKRGQDVALRCDPISGHVSLFWYQQALGQGPEFLTYFQNEAQLDKSGLPSDRFFAERPEGSVSTLKIQRTQQEDSAVYLCASSFSTVTNTEAFFGQGTRLTVV.